These 10 T cell receptor beta chains were sequenced from one sample in a study of human T cells and chemical hapten exposure. Time point of the sample: patch test 1, 2 weeks after DPC sensitization. Noted treatment: therapeutic diphenylcyclopropenone sensitization with weekly scalp DPC. Via MiXCR, TCRdb re-called the RACE reads, giving one row per CDR3 protein. In the table there are some 380,000 distinct CDR3 sequences, around 4.8% of which are singletons. This sample comprised whole blood, obtained in connection with sensitization to the hapten diphenylcyclopropenone (DPC). Receptors originate from a woman between 45 and 65 years old with alopecia areata. Some clones in this sample may be carry-over from other donors' samples.

V usage is TRBV29-1 and J usage is TRBJ1-1; 8 bases are shared with TRBD1. Per the germline V gene, CDR1 is SQVTM and CDR2 is ANQGSEA. Trimming removed 7 bases from V and 4 bases from J; junction bases left unmatched: 5. This CDR3 has 12 residues. Here the CDR3 reads CSARTGLTEAFF. CDR3 in DNA: TGCAGCGCTCGGACAGGGCTCACTGAAGCTTTCTTT.

Ten or more counts support this clonotype. V and J are TRBV7-9 and TRBJ2-3; 7 bases line up with TRBD2. Germline loops: CDR1 SEHNR, CDR2 FQNEAQ (reference sequence). The junction had 7 bases not matched to a gene; V was cut back by 5 bases and J by 2 bases. This CDR3 region has 15 residues. Here the CDR3 reads CASSIRGGPTDTQYF. The CDR3 DNA reads as TGTGCCAGCAGCATACGCGGGGGACCCACAGATACGCAGTATTTT. The full variable domain, with the rest looked up from reference TRBV7-9 and TRBJ2-3, is DTGVSQNPRHKITKRGQNVTFRCDPISEHNRLYWYRQTLGQGPEFLTYFQNEAQLEKSRLLSDRFSAERPKGSFSTLEIQRTEQGDSAMYLCASSIRGGPTDTQYFGPGTRLTVL.

This clonotype came up many times. The J gene is TRBJ1-1, the V gene TRBV12-3 or TRBV12-4; D not resolved. CDR3 length: 14 amino acids. Trimming removed 5 bases from V and 4 bases from J, with 14 bases in between. CDR3 sequence reads: CASSPPYGPTEAFF. CDR3 sequence (DNA): TGTGCCAGCAGTCCTCCTTATGGACCCACTGAAGCTTTCTTT.

This clonotype was counted a few times. The chain links TRBV20-1 to TRBJ2-3; tentative D call: TRBD1 (6 bases). This CDR3 has 11 amino acids. Germline V gives CDR1 DFQATT, CDR2 SNEGSKA (reference sequence). CDR3 DNA: TGCATGGGGGCGCGGTTAGATACGCAGTATTTT. It yields the protein CMGARLDTQYF.

This clonotype occurred many times. The chain carries TRBV28 and TRBJ1-1; D unresolved. V was cut by 4 bases and J by 3 bases, with 9 bases left in between. The CDR3 length is 13 residues. Germline assignment: CDR1 MDHEN and CDR2 SYDVKM. CDR3 protein: CASSWNLHTEAFF. CDR3 DNA: TGTGCCAGCAGTTGGAACCTCCACACTGAAGCTTTCTTT.

A remark on this clonotype: A much larger clone differs from this one at a single base, so this may be a read error. The chain employs TRBV29-1 and TRBJ2-3; D remains ambiguous. Germline values: CDR1 SQVTM, CDR2 ANQGSEA. CDR3 length equals 12 residues. The CDR3 loop reads CGVEPGPDTQYF. The DNA for the CDR3 is TGCGGCGTTGAGCCAGGACCAGATACGCAGTATTTT.

This clonotype was found a few times. The rearrangement uses TRBV5-1 and TRBJ2-3; D is perhaps TRBD1 or TRBD2 (6 bases each). Trimming removed 3 bases from V and 5 bases from J, with 16 bases in between. There are 15 residues in the CDR3. Looked up from germline, CDR1 is SGHRS and CDR2 is YFSETQ. The CDR3 DNA reads as TGCGCCAGCAGCTGGACCCCGGGGGCCCAAGATACGCAGTATTTT. Encoded protein: CASSWTPGAQDTQYF.

This clonotype appeared many times. The chain carries TRBV6-1 and TRBJ1-4; 7 nucleotides align to TRBD1. Germline-derived CDR1 and CDR2 are MNHNS and SASEGT. V shed 2 bases and J 6 bases; nucleotides not matched to a gene: 9. CDR3 length: 16 residues. The CDR3 reads CASSERIGQAHEKLFF. The CDR3 DNA sequence: TGTGCCAGCAGTGAACGAATAGGACAGGCGCATGAAAAACTGTTTTTT.

This clonotype was observed a handful of times. V usage is TRBV20-1 and J usage is TRBJ1-6; D unclear. Germline loops: CDR1 DFQATT, CDR2 SNEGSKA (reference sequence). CDR3 length equals 17 residues. Trimming removed 0 bases from V and 0 bases from J, with 12 bases in between. The CDR3 protein is CSARDLITSSYNSPLHF. In DNA, the CDR3 is TGCAGTGCTAGAGATCTTATCACTAGCTCCTATAATTCACCCCTCCACTTT.

At least ten counts were recorded for this clonotype. The chain is built from TRBV28 and TRBJ2-1; weak D call: TRBD1 (6 bases). Per the germline V gene, CDR1 is MDHEN and CDR2 is SYDVKM. The CDR3 extends over 14 amino acids. Trimming removed 1 base from V and 7 bases from J, with 11 bases in between. The CDR3 DNA is TGTGCCAGCAGTTTATCCGGCAGGGGAAATGAGCAGTTCTTC. This encodes CASSLSGRGNEQFF. The full variable domain, in which reference TRBV28 and TRBJ2-1 provide the parts outside the CDR3, is DVKVTQSSRYLVKRTGEKVFLECVQDMDHENMFWYRQDPGLGLRLIYFSYDVKMKEKGDIPEGYSVSREKKERFSLILESASTNQTSMYLCASSLSGRGNEQFFGPGTRLTVL.